One and the same sample provided the 14 T cell receptor beta chains below, sequenced in a study of cytomegalovirus exposure and HLA in healthy donors. Amplification used 60 Vbeta primers and 13 Jbeta primers. Measured with immunoSEQ multiplex PCR; TCRdb has only the in-frame clones, and not every one. Of roughly 120,000 clones listed, around 77% were seen once; the top ten hold roughly 5.2%. What was sequenced was PBMCs. The receptors were sampled from a man aged 18 to 29 in good health and CMV-seropositive.

Written as DNA, the CDR3 is TGTGCCAGCACCCTCGTTTTGGGCGACGAGCAGTACTTC. Amino acid sequence: CASTLVLGDEQYF. V and J are TRBV11-2 and TRBJ2-7; D unclear. Trimming shortened V by 7 bases and J by 5 bases, and 15 bases separated the two germline ends. CDR1 and CDR2 from the germline V gene are SGHAT and FQNNGV. The length of the CDR3 is 13 residues.

This rearrangement joins TRBV6-5 to TRBJ2-7; 9 nucleotides agree with TRBD1. Per the germline V gene, CDR1 is MNHEY and CDR2 is SVGAGI. The CDR3 runs to 15 residues. Trimming at V came to 6 bases and at J to 3 bases, leaving 9 bases not matched to a gene. CDR3 in DNA: TGTGCCAGCAGACTCCGACAGGGGGTAGTCTACGAGCAGTACTTC. The encoded protein is CASRLRQGVVYEQYF.

The chain employs TRBV27 and TRBJ1-4; 7 bases are a match to TRBD1. Losses at the gene ends were 6 bases for V and 0 bases for J; bases not matched to a gene: 4. In germline, CDR1 is MNHEY, CDR2 SMNVEV (reference sequence). The CDR3 spans 15 residues. CDR3 DNA: TGTGCCAGCAGCCCAGGGGGTACAACTAATGAAAAACTGTTTTTT. This translates into CASSPGGTTNEKLFF.

The chain combines TRBV11-3 with TRBJ2-1; 11 bases map to TRBD2. Germline values: CDR1 SGHNT, CDR2 YENEEA. This CDR3 comprises 14 residues. V lost 3 bases and J lost 9; bases outside the gene matches: 4. The CDR3 sequence: CASSLTSGTGEQFF. The DNA for the CDR3 is TGTGCCAGCAGCTTGACTAGCGGGACGGGTGAGCAGTTCTTC.

Of note for this clone: The junction differs from germline at one of its ends, possibly a read error. V is TRBV5-6 and J is TRBJ2-6; 8 bases align to TRBD1. CDR1 and CDR2 (germline): SGHDT, YYEEEE. The CDR3 extends over 17 amino acids. CDR3 DNA sequence: TGTGCCAGCAGCTTTTCAGGGGGCAAAACTGGGGCCAACGGCCTGACTTTC. It yields the protein CASSFSGGKTGANGLTF.

The CDR3 sequence: CASSPDRRNSPLHF. The CDR3, as DNA: TGTGCCAGCAGCCCAGACAGGAGAAATTCACCCCTCCACTTT. This chain links TRBV7-9 with TRBJ1-6, with D possibly matching TRBD1 (6 bases). This CDR3 region has 14 residues. The germline V gene has CDR1 SEHNR and CDR2 FQNEAQ (reference sequence). V gave up 5 bases and J gave up 7 bases, with 12 bases separating them.

The chain combines TRBV30 with TRBJ1-3; D call uncertain. This CDR3 is 12 amino acids long. The germline CDR1 and CDR2 sequences are GTSNPN and SVGIG (reference sequence). V was pared by 4 bases and J by 4 bases, with 8 bases between. CDR3 sequence (DNA): TGTGCCTGGATCGGCAGGGGAAACACCATATATTTT. It specifies CAWIGRGNTIYF. The full variable domain, completed using reference TRBV30 and TRBJ1-3, is SQTIHQWPATLVQPVGSPLSLECTVEGTSNPNLYWYRQAAGRGLQLLFYSVGIGQISSEVPQNLSASRPQDRQFILSSKKLLLSDSGFYLCAWIGRGNTIYFGEGSWLTVV.

J is TRBJ1-1 and V is TRBV6-4, with D hard to call. Germline CDR1 is MRHNA and CDR2 is SNTAGT. The CDR3 runs 12 residues. The V end lost 4 bases, the J end lost 0 bases, and 3 bases lay between the germline ends. DNA of the CDR3: TGTGCCAGCAGTGGAGTGAACACTGAAGCTTTCTTT. This translates into CASSGVNTEAFF.

The V call is TRBV4-1, the J call TRBJ2-5; no firm D call. The CDR3 is made up of 11 amino acids. With 1 base removed from V and 11 bases from J, the gap between germline ends came to 8 bases. Germline values: CDR1 MGHRA, CDR2 YSYEKL. As DNA, the CDR3 is TGCGCCAGCAGCCAAGGAAATGAGCAGTACTTC. Translated, it gives CASSQGNEQYF.

This clone was picked up one time. CDR3 sequence: CASSAGQGATEAFF. CDR3 sequence (DNA): TGTGCCAGCAGCGCCGGACAGGGGGCCACTGAAGCTTTCTTT. The gene calls are TRBV9 and TRBJ1-1; 11 bases map to TRBD1. The CDR3 is made up of 14 amino acids. V dropped 3 bases and J dropped 4; count of bases not matched to a gene: 2. Per germline, CDR1 SGDLS and CDR2 YYNGEE.

The chain combines TRBV5-1 with TRBJ1-2, with TRBD1 matching over 7 bases. Unmatched junction bases numbered 8, after V lost 4 bases and J lost 2 bases. The CDR3 contains 15 residues. Germline CDR1 and CDR2: SGHRS and YFSETQ. CDR3 region: CASSGPGQPNYGYTF. CDR3 DNA sequence: TGCGCCAGCAGCGGCCCGGGACAGCCGAACTATGGCTACACCTTC.

This clone was seen only a few times. CDR3 residues: CASNPGTSGNEQFF. CDR3 sequence (DNA): TGCGCCAGCAATCCCGGGACTAGCGGAAATGAGCAGTTCTTC. The chain couples TRBV5-1 to TRBJ2-1; the match to TRBD2 covers 11 bases. The CDR3 covers 14 residues. Germline V lookup: CDR1 SGHRS, CDR2 YFSETQ. V lost 6 bases to trimming and J lost 7 bases; unmatched junction nucleotides: 6. Full variable domain (rest looked up from reference TRBV5-1 and TRBJ2-1): KAGVTQTPRYLIKTRGQQVTLSCSPISGHRSVSWYQQTPGQGLQFLFEYFSETQRNKGNFPGRFSGRQFSNSRSEMNVSTLELGDSALYLCASNPGTSGNEQFFGPGTRLTVL.

This clone was picked up a small number of times. The rearrangement links TRBV11-3 to TRBJ2-1; D remains ambiguous. The germline V gene has CDR1 SGHNT and CDR2 YENEEA. The CDR3 is 14 residues long. Trimming removed 5 bases at V and 9 bases at J, with 17 bases between. CDR3 DNA sequence: TGTGCCAGCAGCCGCGGTTCTTCGTCGAGTGAGCAGTTCTTC. Translation: CASSRGSSSSEQFF.

This chain links TRBV6-1 with TRBJ2-7, with 7 bases lining up with TRBD1. CDR1 is MNHNS, CDR2 SASEGT, per germline. J gave up 0 bases and V 4 bases, and 18 bases lay outside the gene matches. The CDR3 extends over 19 amino acids. The CDR3 loop is CASSGYGTASTIFSYEQYF. CDR3 nucleotide sequence: TGTGCCAGCAGTGGTTACGGGACAGCGTCCACAATATTCTCCTACGAGCAGTACTTC.